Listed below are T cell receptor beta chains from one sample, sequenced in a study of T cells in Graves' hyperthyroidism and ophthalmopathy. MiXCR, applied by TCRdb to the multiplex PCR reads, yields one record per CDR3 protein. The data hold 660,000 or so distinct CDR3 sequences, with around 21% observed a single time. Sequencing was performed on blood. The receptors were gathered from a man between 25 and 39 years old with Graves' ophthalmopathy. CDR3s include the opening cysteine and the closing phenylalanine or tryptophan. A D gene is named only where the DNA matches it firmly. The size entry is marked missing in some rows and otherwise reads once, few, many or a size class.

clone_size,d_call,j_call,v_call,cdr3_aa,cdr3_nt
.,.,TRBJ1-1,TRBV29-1,CSVAEGQNTEAFF,TGCAGCGTTGCAGAGGGACAGAACACTGAAGCTTTCTTT
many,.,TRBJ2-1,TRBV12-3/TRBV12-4,CASRAVGFEGEQFF,TGTGCCAGCAGGGCCGTAGGGTTTGAGGGTGAGCAGTTCTTC
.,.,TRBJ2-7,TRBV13,CASTEGTRHEQYF,TGTGCCAGCACGGAGGGTACCCGGCACGAGCAGTACTTC
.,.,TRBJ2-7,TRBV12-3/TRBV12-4,CASSTPSYEQYF,TGTGCCAGCAGTACCCCGTCCTACGAGCAGTACTTC
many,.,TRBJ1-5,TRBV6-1,CASSDISNQPQHF,TGTGCCAGCAGTGACATTAGCAATCAGCCCCAGCATTTT
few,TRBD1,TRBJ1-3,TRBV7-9,CASSYRGGNTIYF,TGTGCCAGCAGTTACAGGGGTGGAAACACCATATATTTT
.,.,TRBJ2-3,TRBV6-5,CASSYHSEDTQYF,TGTGCCAGCAGTTACCATTCCGAGGATACGCAGTATTTT
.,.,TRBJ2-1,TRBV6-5,CASSYSGQRYNEQFF,TGTGCCAGCAGTTACTCGGGCCAGCGGTACAATGAGCAGTTCTTC
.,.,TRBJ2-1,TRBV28,CASAPAGYMSYNEQFF,TGTGCCAGCGCCCCTGCGGGGTACATGTCCTACAATGAGCAGTTCTTC
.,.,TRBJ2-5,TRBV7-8,CASSLASRETQYF,TGTGCCAGCAGCTTGGCCTCCAGGGAGACCCAGTACTTC
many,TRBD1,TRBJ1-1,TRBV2,CASSENRGLSRNTEAFF,TGTGCCAGCAGTGAAAACAGGGGGCTGTCGCGGAACACTGAAGCTTTCTTT
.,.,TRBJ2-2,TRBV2,CASSVGRLNTGELFF,TGTGCCAGCAGTGTAGGGAGACTAAACACCGGGGAGCTGTTTTTT
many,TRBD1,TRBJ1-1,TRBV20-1,CSARETGRLLNTEAFF,TGCAGTGCTAGAGAGACAGGGAGGTTGTTGAACACTGAAGCTTTCTTT
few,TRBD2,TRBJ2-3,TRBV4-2,CASSQVAGGEDTQYF,TGTGCCAGCAGCCAAGTGGCGGGAGGGGAAGATACGCAGTATTTT
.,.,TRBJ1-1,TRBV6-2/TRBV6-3,CASSYSALEAFF,TGTGCCAGCAGTTACTCGGCCCTTGAAGCTTTCTTT
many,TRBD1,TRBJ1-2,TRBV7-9,CASSLQGENYGYTF,TGTGCCAGCAGCTTACAGGGGGAGAACTATGGCTACACCTTC
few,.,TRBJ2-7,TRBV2,CASSPGPNSYEQYF,TGTGCCAGCAGCCCGGGACCGAACTCCTACGAGCAGTACTTC
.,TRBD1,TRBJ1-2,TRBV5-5,CASSRRTGPIEKYGYTF,TGTGCCAGCAGCCGTCGGACAGGCCCAATTGAAAAGTATGGCTACACCTTC
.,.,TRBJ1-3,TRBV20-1,CSARDQFSGNTIYF,TGCAGTGCTAGAGATCAGTTCTCTGGAAACACCATATATTTT
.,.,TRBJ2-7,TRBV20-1,CSAPGASSYEQYF,TGCAGTGCTCCGGGGGCCAGCTCCTACGAGCAGTACTTC
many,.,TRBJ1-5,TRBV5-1,CASSFAPDNQPQHF,TGCGCCAGCAGCTTTGCCCCGGACAATCAGCCCCAGCATTTT
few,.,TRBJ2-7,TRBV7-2,CASSLDTSQLYEQYF,TGTGCCAGCAGCTTAGACACTTCCCAACTTTACGAGCAGTACTTC
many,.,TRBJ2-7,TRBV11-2,CASSLTPEQYF,TGTGCCAGCAGCTTAACCCCCGAGCAGTACTTC
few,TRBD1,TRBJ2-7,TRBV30,CAWNRGRYEQYF,TGTGCCTGGAACAGGGGGAGGTACGAGCAGTACTTC
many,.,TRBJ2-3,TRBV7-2,CASSLSATSTDTQYF,TGTGCCAGCAGCCTAAGCGCCACTAGCACAGATACGCAGTATTTT
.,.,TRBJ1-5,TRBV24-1,CATSDGTPGKPQHF,TGTGCCACCAGTGACGGGACTCCTGGGAAGCCCCAGCATTTT
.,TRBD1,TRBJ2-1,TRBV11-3,CASSQQGTIYNEQFF,TGTGCCAGCAGCCAACAGGGGACCATATACAATGAGCAGTTCTTC
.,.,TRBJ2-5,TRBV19,CASRDLLAGQETQYF,TGTGCCAGTAGGGACCTGCTAGCAGGTCAAGAGACCCAGTACTTC
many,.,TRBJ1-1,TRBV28,CASSFEVTEAFF,TGTGCCAGCAGTTTTGAGGTAACTGAAGCTTTCTTT
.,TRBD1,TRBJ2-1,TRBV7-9,CASSSGGLNEQFF,TGTGCCAGCAGCTCAGGGGGATTGAATGAGCAGTTCTTC
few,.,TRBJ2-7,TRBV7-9,CASNSGSHEQYF,TGTGCCAGCAACTCTGGGAGTCACGAGCAGTACTTC
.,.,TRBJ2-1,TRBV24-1,CATRDQSYNEQFF,TGTGCCACCCGGGACCAGTCCTACAATGAGCAGTTCTTC
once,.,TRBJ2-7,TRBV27,CASSFSTESYEQYF,TGTGCCAGCAGTTTTTCGACAGAGTCCTACGAGCAGTACTTC
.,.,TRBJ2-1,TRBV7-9,CASSLQGRHEQFF,TGTGCCAGCAGCTTACAGGGACGGCATGAGCAGTTCTTC
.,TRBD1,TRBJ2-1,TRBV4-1,CASSQYGTGGYNEQFF,TGCGCCAGCAGCCAATATGGGACAGGGGGCTACAATGAGCAGTTCTTC
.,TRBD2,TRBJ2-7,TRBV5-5,CASSYGGTSSYEQYF,TGTGCCAGCAGCTATGGCGGGACTAGCTCCTACGAGCAGTACTTC
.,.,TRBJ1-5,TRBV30,CAWDRPGGRNQPQHF,TGTGCCTGGGATCGCCCGGGAGGTAGGAATCAGCCCCAGCATTTT
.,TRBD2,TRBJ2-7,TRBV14,CASSQDLAGGSYEQYF,TGTGCCAGCAGCCAAGATCTAGCGGGAGGGTCCTACGAGCAGTACTTC
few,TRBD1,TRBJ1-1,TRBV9,CASSVTDRGYLSEAFF,TGTGCCAGCAGCGTGACGGACAGGGGGTATCTCTCTGAAGCTTTCTTT
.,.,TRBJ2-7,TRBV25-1,CASSDRLRGKYEQYF,TGTGCCAGCAGTGATCGGTTAAGGGGGAAGTACGAGCAGTACTTC
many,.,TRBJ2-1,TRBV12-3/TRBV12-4,CASSLGLTDNEQFF,TGTGCCAGCAGTTTGGGACTTACCGACAATGAGCAGTTCTTC
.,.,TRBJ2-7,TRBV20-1,CSAGRAGARGEQYF,TGCAGTGCTGGACGGGCGGGTGCGAGGGGTGAGCAGTACTTC
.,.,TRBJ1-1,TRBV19,CASSTPTKGNTEAFF,TGTGCCAGTAGTACCCCGACAAAGGGGAACACTGAAGCTTTCTTT
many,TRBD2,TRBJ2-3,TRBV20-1,CSATSTSGRTDTQYF,TGCAGTGCTACCTCGACTAGCGGGAGAACAGATACGCAGTATTTT
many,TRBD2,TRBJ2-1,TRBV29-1,CSVRGLLELGYNEQFF,TGCAGCGTCCGGGGACTACTTGAACTAGGCTACAATGAGCAGTTCTTC
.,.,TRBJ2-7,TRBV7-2,CASSLAVGRGQDEQYF,TGTGCCAGCAGCTTAGCGGTGGGGAGGGGGCAGGACGAGCAGTACTTC
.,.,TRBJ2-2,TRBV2,CASKQLPPGELFF,TGTGCCAGCAAGCAGTTACCCCCGGGGGAGCTGTTTTTT
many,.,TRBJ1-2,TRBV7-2,CASSAPGVAGIGYTF,TGTGCCAGCAGCGCTCCAGGGGTGGCTGGGATTGGCTACACCTTC
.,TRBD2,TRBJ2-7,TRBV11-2,CASSQNPGRASGSSYEQYF,TGTGCCAGCAGCCAGAATCCCGGGCGGGCTAGCGGGAGCTCCTACGAGCAGTACTTC
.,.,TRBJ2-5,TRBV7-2,CASSLHPGVVETQYF,TGTGCCAGCAGCTTACATCCGGGAGTGGTAGAGACCCAGTACTTC
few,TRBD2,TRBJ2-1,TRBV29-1,CSVTLAGGGNEKQFF,TGCAGCGTGACCTTAGCGGGAGGGGGCAATGAGAAGCAGTTCTTC
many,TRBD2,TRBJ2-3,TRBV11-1,CASSLAPGLASDRDTQYF,TGTGCCAGCAGCTTAGCTCCGGGACTAGCGTCAGACCGAGATACGCAGTATTTT
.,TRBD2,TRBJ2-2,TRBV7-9,CASSFPGGITGELFF,TGTGCCAGCAGCTTCCCGGGGGGGATCACCGGGGAGCTGTTTTTT
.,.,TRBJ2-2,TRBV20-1,CSASGSTGELFF,TGCAGTGCCAGTGGGAGCACCGGGGAGCTGTTTTTT
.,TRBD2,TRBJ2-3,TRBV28,CASRLSSGRTAQYF,TGTGCCAGCAGGCTGTCTAGCGGGAGAACGGCGCAGTATTTT
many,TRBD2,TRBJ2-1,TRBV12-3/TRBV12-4,CASRPLAGVSNEQFF,TGTGCCAGCAGACCCCTAGCGGGAGTAAGTAATGAGCAGTTCTTC
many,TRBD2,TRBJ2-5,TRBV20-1,CSASGVGETQYF,TGCAGTGCAAGCGGGGTCGGGGAGACCCAGTACTTC